Sequencing of this TCR beta chain was carried out in a study of T-cell reconstitution after alpha-beta-depleted transplantation in children (dated by TCRdb to about 2016). Some background on the complete study: Using TCR repertoire profiling, the study followed T-cell immune reconstitution in a quantitative way in children after TCRalphabeta/CD19-depleted allogeneic hematopoietic cell transplantation.

This clonotype was detected many times. Its target antigen remains unknown. Base qualities are not at hand, and no much larger clone is one base apart. Per the publication, the treatment or condition label means: allogeneic hematopoietic cell transplantation with graft depleted of TCRalphabeta T cells and CD19 B cells. The children who served as transplant recipients had been given grafts of TCRalphabeta/CD19-depleted allogeneic hematopoietic cells. Library creation used PCR. Sequencing was performed on an Illumina HiSeq 2500. To normalize quantification of the TCRbeta repertoire, the TCR libraries were built with molecular barcoding that relied on unique molecular identifiers. TCRdb took the public reads, trimmed them with fastp at Q25, ran MiXCR for clone calling and kept in-frame beta chains. Duplicate CDR3 protein sequences are folded into a single record with the most common DNA and genes. A total of over 80,000 distinct CDR3 sequences appear in this sample, under 25% of them only once. The ten largest clonotypes hold about 21% of the sample.

Broad study findings and their caveats: Over subsequent months, a decline in hyperexpanded clone frequencies was noted, and after one year, T-cell counts and TCRbeta diversity were mostly ascribed to newly produced T cells. In some patients, high TCRbeta diversity at day 60 was attributed to recipient T cells and intrathymic progenitors that had survived conditioning. About two months after transplant, the apparently early recovery of alphabetaT-cell counts reportedly depended on just several hundred clones that had expanded rapidly and came from non-depleted graft cells.

The starting material was PBMCs, obtained before TCRalphabeta/CD19-depleted stem cell transplant. The source is a boy aged 2 to 10 with acute lymphoblastic leukemia, due to receive a stem cell transplant.

The encoded CDR3 is CAGADRGANEQFF. The nucleotide sequence reads TGTGCCGGAGCGGACAGGGGGGCAAATGAGCAGTTCTTC. The chain couples TRBV28 to TRBJ2-1; TRBD1 aligns with 10 central bases. Germline trimming amounts to 11 bases on V and 7 bases on J, with 8 as the count of junction bases outside the gene matches. The CDR1 and CDR2 encoded by the germline V gene are MDHEN and SYDVKM. The CDR3 goes from the cysteine to the phenylalanine over 13 residues. CDR3 DNA only is kept here, 39 bases in frame from base 1.